The clone carrying this TCR beta chain has only a few counts. For the second PCR, which ran for about 7 to 11 cycles, a sample-barcoded 5' primer and a J-beta primer mix were used. In TCRdb, the 5' RACE reads were re-called with MiXCR into one record per CDR3 protein. The top ten clones hold roughly 8% of a sample with around 1,700,000 distinct CDR3 sequences, roughly 27% of them seen once. The data stem from a study of blood T cells in healthy people across ages. Sequencing was performed on blood. This sequence was found in a woman in her thirties in good health.

The CDR3 DNA reads TGTGCCAGCAGCCACAACGGGATTAGCCCGGGTGAGCAGTACTTC. Residues: CASSHNGISPGEQYF. The chain carries TRBV5-4 and TRBJ2-7; TRBD2 might be the D (5 bases). CDR3 length equals 15 residues. In germline, CDR1 is SGHNT, CDR2 YYREEE (reference sequence). The ends were cut back, 4 bases at V and 7 bases at J, with 21 bases in the middle.